The 18 T cell receptor beta chains below were found in one sample sequenced in a study of human T cells and chemical hapten exposure. Time point specified: patch test 1, 2 weeks after DPC sensitization. The treatment was: therapeutic diphenylcyclopropenone sensitization with weekly scalp DPC. TCRdb ran MiXCR on the RACE reads and lists one entry per CDR3 protein. The sample consists of around 71,000 distinct CDR3 sequences, about 9.4% of them appearing once. This material consisted of whole blood, taken in connection with sensitization to the hapten diphenylcyclopropenone (DPC). The receptor source for this set is a middle-aged woman with alopecia areata. Some clones in this sample may be carry-over from other donors' samples.

The V and J genes are TRBV20-1 and TRBJ2-3; no reliable D call. Germline assignment: CDR1 DFQATT and CDR2 SNEGSKA (reference sequence). V dropped 7 bases and J dropped 3 bases, with 8 bases sitting between them. The CDR3 is 11 amino acids. Here the CDR3 reads CSGTRTDTQYF. The DNA of the CDR3 is TGCAGTGGAACGCGGACAGATACGCAGTATTTT.

As concerns this clonotype: This clone may be a read error of a much larger clone one base away. The genes are TRBV5-6 and TRBJ2-7; 8 bases are shared with TRBD1. The length of the CDR3 is 16 residues. Germline V lookup: CDR1 SGHDT, CDR2 YYEEEE. CDR3 loop: CVSSPSDRVVSYEQYF. In DNA form, the CDR3 reads TGTGTCAGCAGCCCCTCGGACAGGGTCGTCTCCTACGAGCAGTACTTC.

This clonotype was observed many times. The chain uses TRBV7-9 and TRBJ2-3, with 8 bases aligning to TRBD2. This CDR3 is built from 16 residues. J was trimmed by 0 bases and V by 2 bases; bases with no gene match: 4. Per germline, CDR1 SEHNR and CDR2 FQNEAQ (reference sequence). The CDR3 DNA sequence: TGTGCCAGCAGCTTAACTAGCGGAACTAGCACAGATACGCAGTATTTT. It specifies CASSLTSGTSTDTQYF.

The chain joins TRBV24-1 to TRBJ1-1, with 9 positions matching TRBD1. CDR1 and CDR2 (germline): KGHDR, SFDVKD. The CDR3 runs 13 residues. V gave up 7 bases and J gave up 6 bases; unmatched junction bases: 5. CDR3 DNA: TGTGCCACCAGGACAGGGGGTAGTCCTGAAGCTTTCTTT. Amino acid sequence: CATRTGGSPEAFF.

This clonotype has more than one count but fewer than ten. The chain links TRBV5-8 to TRBJ2-1; 8 nucleotides match TRBD1. The germline V gene has CDR1 SGHTS and CDR2 YDEGEE. V gave up 3 bases and J gave up 5 bases; unmatched junction bases: 4. The length of the CDR3 is 14 residues. The CDR3 coding sequence is TGTGCCAGCAGCTCCGGGACAGGACACAATGAGCAGTTCTTC. This sequence encodes CASSSGTGHNEQFF.

The chain is built from TRBV5-1 and TRBJ2-7, with D unresolved. V lost 3 bases to trimming and J lost 0 bases, with 4 bases between them. CDR1 and CDR2 from the germline V gene are SGHRS and YFSETQ. This CDR3 comprises 12 residues. The CDR3 loop reads CASSSSSYEQYF. The CDR3 coding sequence is TGCGCCAGCAGCTCCAGCTCCTACGAGCAGTACTTC.

This clonotype has ten or more counts. The V call is TRBV28, the J call TRBJ2-7, with 7 positions matching TRBD1. There are 13 residues in the CDR3. The V and J ends lost 6 bases and 2 bases, in that order; junction bases with no gene match: 4. From germline, CDR1 is MDHEN and CDR2 SYDVKM. CDR3 loop: CASRTGTAYEQYF. The CDR3, as DNA: TGTGCCAGCAGAACCGGGACAGCCTACGAGCAGTACTTC.

The chain couples TRBV6-5 to TRBJ2-3; D is perhaps TRBD1 or TRBD2 (5 bases each). Germline V CDR1 and CDR2: MNHEY, SVGAGI. CDR3 size: 16 residues. Trimming pared 10 bases from V and 1 base from J, leaving 21 bases between. The CDR3 loop is CATTLVGRGRTDTQYF. The CDR3 nucleotides are TGTGCCACCACCTTGGTGGGACGGGGACGCACAGATACGCAGTATTTT.

This rearrangement joins TRBV18 to TRBJ2-3; D assignment may be TRBD1 or TRBD2 (6 bases each). The germline V gene encodes CDR1 KGHSH and CDR2 LQKENI. The CDR3 is 15 amino acids. V gave up 1 base and J gave up 5 bases, with 13 bases separating them. The CDR3 region is CASSPQFGGVDTQYF. The DNA of the CDR3 is TGTGCCAGCTCACCACAGTTCGGGGGCGTAGATACGCAGTATTTT.

This clonotype was counted many times. The chain links TRBV6-2 or TRBV6-3 to TRBJ1-2, with D maybe TRBD1 (6 bases). This CDR3 spans 17 amino acids. Trimming cost V 4 bases and J 2 bases, with 20 bases left between them. Germline assignment: CDR1 MNHEY and CDR2 SVGEGT. The chain's CDR3 is CASSSSFGQRRNYGYTF. For the CDR3, the DNA is TGTGCCAGCAGTTCTTCATTTGGACAGCGGAGAAACTATGGCTACACCTTC.

The genes are TRBV20-1 and TRBJ1-2; 7 bases fit TRBD1. From germline, CDR1 is DFQATT and CDR2 SNEGSKA (reference sequence). CDR3 length: 14 amino acids. Trimming at V came to 6 bases and at J to 2 bases, leaving 9 bases not matched to a gene. The CDR3 DNA reads as TGCAGTGCACCTATCGACAGGGTGAACTATGGCTACACCTTC. Residues: CSAPIDRVNYGYTF.

This clonotype was seen many times. The rearrangement uses TRBV12-3 or TRBV12-4 and TRBJ2-7; TRBD1 agrees at 11 bases. Germline trimming cut 8 bases from V and 2 bases from J; bases unmatched to any gene: 11. This CDR3 region has 16 residues. This CDR3 reads CASVLLVGQGAYEQYF. CDR3 sequence (DNA): TGTGCCAGCGTCCTATTGGTGGGACAGGGGGCCTACGAGCAGTACTTC.

This clonotype was observed at least ten times. This rearrangement joins TRBV5-1 to TRBJ1-3; D may be TRBD1 (6 bases). Trimming shortened V by 4 bases and J by 0 bases, and 14 bases separated the two germline ends. The V gene's germline CDR1 is SGHRS and CDR2 YFSETQ. The CDR3 length is 16 residues. The CDR3 protein is CASSRGQLSSGNTIYF. The CDR3 region has the DNA TGCGCCAGCAGCCGCGGACAGCTCTCCTCTGGAAACACCATATATTTT.

In this sample, this clonotype turned up many times. The V gene is TRBV12-3 or TRBV12-4, the J gene TRBJ1-1, with a tentative D call TRBD1 (6 bases). V was shortened by 7 bases and J by 7 bases, with 16 bases between the two germline ends. The CDR3 consists of 13 residues. The CDR3 loop reads CASNPTGTGEAFF. CDR3 sequence (DNA): TGTGCCAGCAACCCGACAGGTACGGGTGAAGCTTTCTTT.

This clonotype occurred many times. This chain links TRBV12-3 or TRBV12-4 with TRBJ2-1, with 10 bases matching TRBD2. J gave up 9 bases and V 5 bases, and 7 bases lay outside the gene matches. This CDR3 spans 14 amino acids. The CDR3: CASSPTLAGLEQFF. In DNA, the CDR3 is TGTGCCAGCAGTCCAACACTAGCGGGACTTGAGCAGTTCTTC.

This clonotype was observed many times. The chain joins TRBV20-1 to TRBJ1-6, with D perhaps matching TRBD1 (5 bases). CDR3 length: 13 residues. Looked up from germline, CDR1 is DFQATT and CDR2 is SNEGSKA (reference sequence). The CDR3 sequence: CSSRRDPNSPLHF. In nucleotides, the CDR3 is TGCAGCTCTCGCCGGGACCCCAATTCACCCCTCCACTTT.

This clonotype was picked up a small number of times. The chain couples TRBV12-3 or TRBV12-4 to TRBJ2-1; the D gene is possibly TRBD2 (6 bases). Trimming removed 6 bases at V and 9 bases at J, with 18 bases between. The CDR3 totals 14 residues. Written as DNA, the CDR3 is TGTGCCAGCAGCCCTTCTAGCGAGGGAGGTGAGCAGTTCTTC. Translating it yields CASSPSSEGGEQFF.

This clonotype occurred many times. The CDR3 sequence is CSVVPPGGNEQFF. Written as DNA, the CDR3 is TGCAGCGTTGTACCCCCCGGGGGCAATGAGCAGTTCTTC. The J gene is TRBJ2-1, the V gene TRBV29-1, with D perhaps TRBD2 (6 bases). In germline, CDR1 is SQVTM, CDR2 ANQGSEA. The V and J ends lost 4 bases and 6 bases respectively, with 13 bases between them. CDR3 length equals 13 residues.